This TCR beta chain was identified in a study of T cell responses to AZD1222 COVID-19 vaccine. Between the trimmed V and J ends, which lost 0 bases and 3 bases, there was a span of 12 bases. The CDR3 consists of 15 residues. The germline V gene encodes CDR1 SGHTA and CDR2 FQGNSA. Some clones are missing from TCRdb's copy, which holds only in-frame ones; the method was immunoSEQ multiplex PCR. The profile covers about 77,000 clones, with roughly 90% appearing a single time and roughly 4.5% taken by the ten largest. This sample comprised peripheral blood, obtained 28 days after the second AZD1222 dose. V gene TRBV7-2 combines with J gene TRBJ2-7; D gene ambiguous. This sequence originates from an adult who received the AZD1222 COVID-19 vaccine. CDR3 in amino acids: CASSLARPSGYEQYF. Written as DNA, the CDR3 is TGTGCCAGCAGCTTAGCCCGGCCTTCCGGCTACGAGCAGTACTTC.